This T cell receptor beta chain comes out of a study of blood T cell repertoires in COVID-19. Study at large: Acute and convalescent COVID-19 samples came from the United States, Italy and Spain. The cDNA or gDNA used as material had been derived from T cells, B-cell-depleted T cells, or PBMCs.

Original processing methods: For nucleated cells, counts were estimated from reference gene primer amplification. This table comes from immunoSEQ multiplex PCR, and its TCRdb copy is limited to in-frame clones, with some not included. V, J and clone size reflect that table, while D and trimming were determined from the DNA. The table shows about 260,000 clones, with 88% occurring only once. Germline V gene sequence: CDR1 SGHVS, CDR2 FQNEAQ. The CDR3 totals 14 residues. Trimming cost V 5 bases and J 5 bases, with 15 bases left between them. This TCR was recovered from a human donor in a cohort sampled during active COVID-19. Specimen: peripheral blood. The genes are TRBV7-8 and TRBJ2-5; possibly TRBD2 for D (5 bases). This CDR3 reads CASSTRTGMETQYF. For the CDR3, the DNA is TGTGCCAGCAGCACAAGGACTGGGATGGAGACCCAGTACTTC. Looking up the rest from reference TRBV7-8 and TRBJ2-5 gives the full variable domain: GAGVSQSPRYKVAKRGQDVALRCDPISGHVSLFWYQQALGQGPEFLTYFQNEAQLDKSGLPSDRFFAERPEGSVSTLKIQRTQQEDSAVYLCASSTRTGMETQYFGPGTRLLVL.